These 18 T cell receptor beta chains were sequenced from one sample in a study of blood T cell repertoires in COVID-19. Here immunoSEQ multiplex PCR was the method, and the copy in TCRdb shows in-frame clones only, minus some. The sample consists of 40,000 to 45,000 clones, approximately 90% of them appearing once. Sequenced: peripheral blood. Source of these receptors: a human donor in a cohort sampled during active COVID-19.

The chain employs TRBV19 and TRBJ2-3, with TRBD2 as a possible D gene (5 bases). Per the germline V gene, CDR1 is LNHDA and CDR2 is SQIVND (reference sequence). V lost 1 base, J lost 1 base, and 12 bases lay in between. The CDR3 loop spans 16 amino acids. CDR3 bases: TGTGCCAGTAGTATAGGAGGAGGTCTCCGCACAGATACGCAGTATTTT. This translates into CASSIGGGLRTDTQYF.

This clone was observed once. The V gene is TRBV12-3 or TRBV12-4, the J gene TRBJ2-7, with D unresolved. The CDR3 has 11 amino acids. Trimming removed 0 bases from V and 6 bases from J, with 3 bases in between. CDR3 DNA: TGTGCCAGCAGTTTAGCGCGCGAGCAGTACTTC. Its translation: CASSLAREQYF.

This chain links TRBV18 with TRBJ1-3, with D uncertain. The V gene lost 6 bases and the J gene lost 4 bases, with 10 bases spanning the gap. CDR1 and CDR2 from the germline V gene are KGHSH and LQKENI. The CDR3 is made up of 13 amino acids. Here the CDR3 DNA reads TGTGCCAGCTCGGGCACACAGGGAAACACCATATATTTT. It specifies CASSGTQGNTIYF.

CDR3 protein: CAWSRDYGYTF. The CDR3 nucleotides read TGTGCCTGGAGTCGGGACTATGGCTACACCTTC. V and J are TRBV30 and TRBJ1-2, with D unclear. Trimming took off 2 bases at V and 3 bases at J, with 4 bases between the two ends. The CDR3 totals 11 residues. The germline gives CDR1 GTSNPN, CDR2 SVGIG (reference sequence). Filled out from reference TRBV30 and TRBJ1-2, the complete variable domain reads SQTIHQWPATLVQPVGSPLSLECTVEGTSNPNLYWYRQAAGRGLQLLFYSVGIGQISSEVPQNLSASRPQDRQFILSSKKLLLSDSGFYLCAWSRDYGYTFGSGTRLTVV.

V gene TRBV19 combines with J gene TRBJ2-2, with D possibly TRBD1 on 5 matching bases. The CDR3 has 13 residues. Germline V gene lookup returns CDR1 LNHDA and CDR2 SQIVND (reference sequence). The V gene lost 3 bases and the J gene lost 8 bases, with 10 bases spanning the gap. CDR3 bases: TGTGCCAGTAGTATTCAGGGAATAGGGGAGCTGTTTTTT. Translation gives CASSIQGIGELFF.

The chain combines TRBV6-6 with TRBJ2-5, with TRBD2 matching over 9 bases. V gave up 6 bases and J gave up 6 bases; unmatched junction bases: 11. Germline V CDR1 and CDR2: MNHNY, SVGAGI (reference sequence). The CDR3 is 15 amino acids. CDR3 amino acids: CASSLSGLAMKTQYF. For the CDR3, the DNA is TGTGCCAGCAGCCTTTCGGGACTAGCCATGAAGACCCAGTACTTC.

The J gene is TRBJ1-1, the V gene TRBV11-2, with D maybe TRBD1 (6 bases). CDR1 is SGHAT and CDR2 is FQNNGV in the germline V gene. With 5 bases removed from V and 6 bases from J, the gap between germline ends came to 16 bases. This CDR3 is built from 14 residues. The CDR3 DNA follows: TGTGCCAGCAGCAACCCACAGGGAGGGGCTGAAGCTTTCTTT. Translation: CASSNPQGGAEAFF.

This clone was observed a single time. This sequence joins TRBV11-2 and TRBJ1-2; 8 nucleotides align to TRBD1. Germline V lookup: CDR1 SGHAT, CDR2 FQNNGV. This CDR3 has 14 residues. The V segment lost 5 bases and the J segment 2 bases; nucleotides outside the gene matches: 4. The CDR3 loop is CASSRGQGNYGYTF. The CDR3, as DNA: TGTGCCAGCAGCCGAGGACAGGGCAACTATGGCTACACCTTC. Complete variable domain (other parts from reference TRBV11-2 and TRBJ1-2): EAGVAQSPRYKIIEKRQSVAFWCNPISGHATLYWYQQILGQGPKLLIQFQNNGVVDDSQLPKDRFSAERLKGVDSTLKIQPAKLEDSAVYLCASSRGQGNYGYTFGSGTRLTVV.

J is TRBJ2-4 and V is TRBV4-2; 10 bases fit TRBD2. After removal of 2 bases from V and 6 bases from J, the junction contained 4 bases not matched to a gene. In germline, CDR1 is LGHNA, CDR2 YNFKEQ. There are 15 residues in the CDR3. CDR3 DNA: TGTGCCAGCAGCCAACTAGCGGGGGCGATAAACATTCAGTACTTC. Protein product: CASSQLAGAINIQYF.

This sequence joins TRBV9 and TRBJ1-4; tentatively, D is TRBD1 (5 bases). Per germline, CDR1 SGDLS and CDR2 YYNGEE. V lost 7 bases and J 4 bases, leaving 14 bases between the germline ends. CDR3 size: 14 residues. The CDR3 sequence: CASSLAGGNEKLFF. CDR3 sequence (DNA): TGTGCCAGCTCCCTGGCGGGGGGTAATGAAAAACTGTTTTTT.

CDR3 protein: CANGRDMNTEAFF. DNA of the CDR3: TGTGCCAACGGGAGGGACATGAACACTGAAGCTTTCTTT. This rearrangement joins TRBV18 to TRBJ1-1; a weak D match, TRBD1 (6 bases). The CDR3 covers 13 residues. Trimming took off 10 bases at V and 0 bases at J, with 12 bases between the two ends. CDR1 is KGHSH, CDR2 LQKENI, per germline.

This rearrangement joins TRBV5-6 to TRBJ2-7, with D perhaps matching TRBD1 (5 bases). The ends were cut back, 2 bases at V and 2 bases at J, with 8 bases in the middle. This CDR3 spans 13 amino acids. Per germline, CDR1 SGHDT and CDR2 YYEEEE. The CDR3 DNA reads TGTGCCAGCAGCTTTTCAGGGACCTACGAGCAGTACTTC. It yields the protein CASSFSGTYEQYF.

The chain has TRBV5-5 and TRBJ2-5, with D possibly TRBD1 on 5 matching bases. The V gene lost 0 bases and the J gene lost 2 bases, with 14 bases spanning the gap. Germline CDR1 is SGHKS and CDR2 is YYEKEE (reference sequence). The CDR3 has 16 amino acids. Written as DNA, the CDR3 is TGTGCCAGCAGCTTGGCCAGGGATGTTTTTCAAGAGACCCAGTACTTC. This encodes CASSLARDVFQETQYF.

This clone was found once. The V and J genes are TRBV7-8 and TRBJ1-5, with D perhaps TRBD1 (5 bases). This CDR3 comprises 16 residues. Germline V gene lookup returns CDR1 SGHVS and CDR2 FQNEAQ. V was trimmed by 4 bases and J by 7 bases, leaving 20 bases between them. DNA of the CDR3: TGTGCCAGCAGCTCTTCGATCGGGGGGACTAAACAGCCCCAGCATTTT. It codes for CASSSSIGGTKQPQHF.

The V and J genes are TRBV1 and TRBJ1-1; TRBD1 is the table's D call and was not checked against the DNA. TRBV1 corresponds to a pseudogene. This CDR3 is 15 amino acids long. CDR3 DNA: TGCACCAGCAGCGAATACAGGGTAAATAACACTGAAGCTTTCTTT. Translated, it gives CTSSEYRVNNTEAFF.

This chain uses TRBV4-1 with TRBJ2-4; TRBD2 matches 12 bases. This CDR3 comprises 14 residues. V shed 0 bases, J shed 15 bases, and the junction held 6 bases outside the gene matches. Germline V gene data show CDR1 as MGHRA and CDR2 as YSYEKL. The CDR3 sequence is CASSQDLAGGPRYF. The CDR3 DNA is TGCGCCAGCAGCCAAGACCTAGCGGGGGGGCCTAGGTACTTC.

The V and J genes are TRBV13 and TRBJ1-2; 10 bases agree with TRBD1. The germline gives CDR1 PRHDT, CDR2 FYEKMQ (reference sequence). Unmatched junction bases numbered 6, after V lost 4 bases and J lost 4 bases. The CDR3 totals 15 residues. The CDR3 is CASSSRDRGPYGYTF. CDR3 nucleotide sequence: TGTGCCAGCAGCTCCCGGGACAGGGGACCCTATGGCTACACCTTC. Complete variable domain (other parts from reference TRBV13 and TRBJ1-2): AAGVIQSPRHLIKEKRETATLKCYPIPRHDTVYWYQQGPGQDPQFLISFYEKMQSDKGSIPDRFSAQQFSDYHSELNMSSLELGDSALYFCASSSRDRGPYGYTFGSGTRLTVV.

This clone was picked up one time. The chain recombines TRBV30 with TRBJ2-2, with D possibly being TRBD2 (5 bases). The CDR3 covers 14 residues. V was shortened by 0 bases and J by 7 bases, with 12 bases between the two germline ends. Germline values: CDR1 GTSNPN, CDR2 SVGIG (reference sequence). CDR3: CAWSVPVRGGELFF. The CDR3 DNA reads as TGTGCCTGGAGTGTACCGGTACGGGGCGGGGAGCTGTTTTTT.